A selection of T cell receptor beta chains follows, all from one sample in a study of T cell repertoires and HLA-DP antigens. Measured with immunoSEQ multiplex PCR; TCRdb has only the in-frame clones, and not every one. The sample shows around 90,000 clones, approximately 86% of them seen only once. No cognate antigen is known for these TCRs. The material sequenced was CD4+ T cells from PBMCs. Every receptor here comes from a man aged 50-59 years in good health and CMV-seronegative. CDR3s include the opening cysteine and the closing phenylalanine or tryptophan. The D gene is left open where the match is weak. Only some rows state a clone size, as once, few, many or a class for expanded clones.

DNA: TGTGCCAGCAACTTGGACAGGGAACTTTACGAGCAGTACTTC
CDR3: CASNLDRELYEQYF
V: TRBV6-1
J: TRBJ2-7
D: TRBD1
size: -

DNA: TGTGCCAGCAGCGTAGGGGGTACAGGGGGCATCACTGAAGCTTTCTTT
CDR3: CASSVGGTGGITEAFF
V: TRBV9
J: TRBJ1-1
D: TRBD1
size: -

DNA: TGCAGCGTTGGACTAGCGGGAGGAGGTGAGCAGTTCTTC
CDR3: CSVGLAGGGEQFF
V: TRBV29-1
J: TRBJ2-1
D: TRBD2
size: -

DNA: TGCGCCAGCAGCACCTCCGGGACTAGCCGGAATGAGCAGTTCTTC
CDR3: CASSTSGTSRNEQFF
V: TRBV5-1
J: TRBJ2-1
D: TRBD2
size: -

DNA: TGTGCCAGCAGCTCCGAGGGGATTATAGGCACCGGGGAGCTGTTTTTT
CDR3: CASSSEGIIGTGELFF
V: TRBV7-8
J: TRBJ2-2
D: -
size: -

DNA: TGTGCCAGCAGTTTGGGGACAGGGTACGCTGAAGCTTTCTTT
CDR3: CASSLGTGYAEAFF
V: TRBV28
J: TRBJ1-1
D: TRBD1
size: -

DNA: TGTGCCAGCAGAAACGGGGTTCAGGGGTATGAAAAACTGTTTTTT
CDR3: CASRNGVQGYEKLFF
V: TRBV28
J: TRBJ1-4
D: -
size: -

DNA: TGTGCCATCAGGAGGGGACAGGGGGCGCCTGGGGCCAACGTCCTGACTTTC
CDR3: CAIRRGQGAPGANVLTF
V: TRBV10-3
J: TRBJ2-6
D: TRBD1
size: -

DNA: TGTGCCAGCAGCTTATCGGGCGGGAGTAGCGAGACCCAGTACTTC
CDR3: CASSLSGGSSETQYF
V: TRBV11-3
J: TRBJ2-5
D: TRBD2
size: -

DNA: TGTGCCAGCAGCTTAGATGGGACAGGAAACACCGGGGAGCTGTTTTTT
CDR3: CASSLDGTGNTGELFF
V: TRBV7-2
J: TRBJ2-2
D: TRBD1
size: -

DNA: TGTGCCAGCACCGCGGGACAGGGAGAGGTGGATACGCAGTATTTT
CDR3: CASTAGQGEVDTQYF
V: TRBV11-1
J: TRBJ2-3
D: TRBD1
size: few

DNA: TGCGCCAGCAGTTACCGGGACAGGGGCAATAATTCACCCCTCCACTTT
CDR3: CASSYRDRGNNSPLHF
V: TRBV5-1
J: TRBJ1-6
D: TRBD1
size: -

DNA: TGTGCCAGTAGGACAGAAGGAGTAAACACCATATATTTT
CDR3: CASRTEGVNTIYF
V: TRBV19
J: TRBJ1-3
D: -
size: once

DNA: TGTGCCAGCTCACCATTGGACAGGAGTAGGAGCTCCTATAATTCACCCCTCCACTTT
CDR3: CASSPLDRSRSSYNSPLHF
V: TRBV18
J: TRBJ1-6
D: TRBD1
size: -

DNA: TGTGCCAGCAGTTTCCGGCTAGGGAATTCACCCCTCCACTTT
CDR3: CASSFRLGNSPLHF
V: TRBV27
J: TRBJ1-6
D: -
size: -

DNA: TGCGCCAGCAGCTTGTGGGGACTTGGGGATGAGCAGTTCTTC
CDR3: CASSLWGLGDEQFF
V: TRBV5-1
J: TRBJ2-1
D: -
size: -

DNA: TGTGCCAGCAGCTTACAGGGACAGGCTCGGGGGCCCCAGCATTTT
CDR3: CASSLQGQARGPQHF
V: TRBV7-9
J: TRBJ1-5
D: TRBD1
size: -

DNA: TGTGCCAGCAGCTTAGGTACAGGGATTCTCTACAATGAGCAGTTCTTC
CDR3: CASSLGTGILYNEQFF
V: TRBV7-9
J: TRBJ2-1
D: -
size: -

DNA: TGTGCCAGCAGCTTAAGTGGGGGTTTAGAGACCCAGTACTTC
CDR3: CASSLSGGLETQYF
V: TRBV7-3
J: TRBJ2-5
D: -
size: -

DNA: TGCGCCAGCAGCCAAGGGCGGGGGGGTGAGCAGTTCTTC
CDR3: CASSQGRGGEQFF
V: TRBV4-1
J: TRBJ2-1
D: TRBD2
size: once

DNA: TGTGCCAGCAGCCTCCAGTACACTGAAGCTTTCTTT
CDR3: CASSLQYTEAFF
V: TRBV5-6
J: TRBJ1-1
D: -
size: -

DNA: TGTGCCAGCAGTGAAGCAGGGACGGGTGAGACCCAGTACTTC
CDR3: CASSEAGTGETQYF
V: TRBV6-1
J: TRBJ2-5
D: -
size: -

DNA: TGTGCCAGCATAGGGGGTCTCCTATCCTACAATGAGCAGTTCTTC
CDR3: CASIGGLLSYNEQFF
V: TRBV6-6
J: TRBJ2-1
D: -
size: -

DNA: TGCGCCAGCAGCCAAGGACCCGGCGTTGGGTACGAGCAGTACTTC
CDR3: CASSQGPGVGYEQYF
V: TRBV4-3
J: TRBJ2-7
D: -
size: -

DNA: TGCGCCAGCAGCTTGGCGCAGGGGCCCACGAGGGAGCTGTTTTTT
CDR3: CASSLAQGPTRELFF
V: TRBV5-1
J: TRBJ2-2
D: -
size: once

DNA: TGTGCCAGCAGGGGGGGACAGGGAGGCGGCTACACCTTC
CDR3: CASRGGQGGGYTF
V: TRBV6-5
J: TRBJ1-2
D: TRBD1
size: -

DNA: TGTGCCAGCTCACCGCAGGACTTGAACACTGAAGCTTTCTTT
CDR3: CASSPQDLNTEAFF
V: TRBV18
J: TRBJ1-1
D: -
size: -

DNA: TGTGCCAGCAGCGTAGGACTCAGGGTTGGCTACACCTTC
CDR3: CASSVGLRVGYTF
V: TRBV9
J: TRBJ1-2
D: -
size: -

DNA: TGTGCCAGCAGTTTGCAGGGCGGGTACAATGAGCAGTTCTTC
CDR3: CASSLQGGYNEQFF
V: TRBV28
J: TRBJ2-1
D: -
size: once

DNA: TGTGCCAGCAGCCGACCCCTGACGACAGGGGGCGGCGAGCAGTACTTC
CDR3: CASSRPLTTGGGEQYF
V: TRBV14
J: TRBJ2-7
D: TRBD1
size: -

DNA: TGCGCCAGCAGCATGGAGGGCCGGGTCACAGATACGCAGTATTTT
CDR3: CASSMEGRVTDTQYF
V: TRBV5-1
J: TRBJ2-3
D: -
size: once

DNA: TGTGCCTGGAGCCACACCCGACGGACTGAAGCTTTCTTT
CDR3: CAWSHTRRTEAFF
V: TRBV30
J: TRBJ1-1
D: -
size: -

DNA: TGTGCCAGCAGCGACATTGGTTACAATGAGCAGTTCTTC
CDR3: CASSDIGYNEQFF
V: TRBV2
J: TRBJ2-1
D: -
size: -

DNA: TGTGCCAGCAGTTGGGACAGGGCTGGGGCCAACGTCCTGACTTTC
CDR3: CASSWDRAGANVLTF
V: TRBV6-1
J: TRBJ2-6
D: TRBD1
size: -

DNA: TGTGCCAGCAACGCGGGGGGCCGCCTGGGAGAGCAGTACTTC
CDR3: CASNAGGRLGEQYF
V: TRBV5-4
J: TRBJ2-7
D: TRBD2
size: -

DNA: TGTGCCAGCAGCTTAAGTCGCCAACCAGCAGATACGCAGTATTTT
CDR3: CASSLSRQPADTQYF
V: TRBV7-2
J: TRBJ2-3
D: -
size: -

DNA: TGTGCCAGCAGTGAAGCCCCGCCCCCGGGAGGCTACACCTTC
CDR3: CASSEAPPPGGYTF
V: TRBV6-1
J: TRBJ1-2
D: -
size: -

DNA: TGTGCCAGCAGCTTAGGGAGGGGACGGCGTGGCACTGAAGCTTTCTTT
CDR3: CASSLGRGRRGTEAFF
V: TRBV7-8
J: TRBJ1-1
D: -
size: -

DNA: TGTGCCAGCAGCCTCACAGGGAAAGGAAACACCATATATTTT
CDR3: CASSLTGKGNTIYF
V: TRBV5-4
J: TRBJ1-3
D: -
size: -

DNA: TGTGCCACCAGCAGAGATTCTCGAGTGGACGATGAGCAGTTCTTC
CDR3: CATSRDSRVDDEQFF
V: TRBV15
J: TRBJ2-1
D: -
size: -

DNA: TGTGCCTGGAGTGTTTCAGGACAGGGACAAGAGACCCAGTACTTC
CDR3: CAWSVSGQGQETQYF
V: TRBV30
J: TRBJ2-5
D: TRBD1
size: -

DNA: TGTGCCTGGGGTACCATATCCCAGGGGGCGATTATTAACTCCAATTCACCCCTCCACTTT
CDR3: CAWGTISQGAIINSNSPLHF
V: TRBV30
J: TRBJ1-6
D: TRBD1
size: -

DNA: TGTGCCAGCCTCCCGTACAGGGGCATTCAGTACTACGAGCAGTACTTC
CDR3: CASLPYRGIQYYEQYF
V: TRBV7-3
J: TRBJ2-7
D: TRBD1
size: -

DNA: TGTGCCAGCAGTTCCCCGGGACTAGCGGGGAGCTCCCAAGAGACCCAGTACTTC
CDR3: CASSSPGLAGSSQETQYF
V: TRBV7-2
J: TRBJ2-5
D: TRBD2
size: -

DNA: TGTGCCAGCAGCTTGGGCAGGGAGTATGGCTACACCTTC
CDR3: CASSLGREYGYTF
V: TRBV5-4
J: TRBJ1-2
D: -
size: -

DNA: TGTGCCAGCAGCCGGTCGGGGGGGTGGGGCACAGATACGCAGTATTTT
CDR3: CASSRSGGWGTDTQYF
V: TRBV5-4
J: TRBJ2-3
D: TRBD2
size: -

DNA: TGTGCCAGCTCACCGGGCAGGGTACAGGGCTACACCTTC
CDR3: CASSPGRVQGYTF
V: TRBV18
J: TRBJ1-2
D: -
size: -

DNA: TGTGCCAGCAGTGACATTCTAGCGGACTCCTACAATGAGCAGTTCTTC
CDR3: CASSDILADSYNEQFF
V: TRBV2
J: TRBJ2-1
D: TRBD2
size: -

DNA: TGCGCCAGCAGCTGGGGTAGCGGGGCGTACCAAGAGACCCAGTACTTC
CDR3: CASSWGSGAYQETQYF
V: TRBV5-1
J: TRBJ2-5
D: TRBD2
size: -

DNA: TGTGCCAGCAGAAATTCGGCAATCGGCTACACCTTC
CDR3: CASRNSAIGYTF
V: TRBV25-1
J: TRBJ1-2
D: -
size: once

DNA: TGTGCCACCAGCAGAACAGGTCGCTCCTACGAGCAGTACTTC
CDR3: CATSRTGRSYEQYF
V: TRBV15
J: TRBJ2-7
D: -
size: -

DNA: TGTGCTAGCAGCACAGGAGGGGGAGGGGAGACCCAGTACTTC
CDR3: CASSTGGGGETQYF
V: TRBV7-7
J: TRBJ2-5
D: -
size: -

DNA: TGTGCCACCAGCCACTCGGCGGGAGGGCCAGGATTTGGAGATACGCAGTATTTT
CDR3: CATSHSAGGPGFGDTQYF
V: TRBV15
J: TRBJ2-3
D: TRBD2
size: -

DNA: TGTGCCAGCAGCTTAGGTAGCGAGATCTCCTACGAGCAGTACTTC
CDR3: CASSLGSEISYEQYF
V: TRBV7-6
J: TRBJ2-7
D: -
size: -

DNA: TGTGCCAGCAGCCCAGCTAGCGGGGGCTCCTACGAGCAGTACTTC
CDR3: CASSPASGGSYEQYF
V: TRBV7-6
J: TRBJ2-7
D: TRBD2
size: -